This T cell receptor beta chain was retrieved from a study of shared clonotypes between healthy human individuals. Study-wide points: A handful of donors showed sharing of 4.5% to 6% of naive CD4 clonotypes. Non-shared clonotypes had lower generation probabilities than those shared by all four donors.

Measured with immunoSEQ multiplex PCR; TCRdb has only the in-frame clones, and not every one. The repertoire includes approximately 2.1 million clones, over 90% of them detected once, and 0.39% sits in the top ten. Germline V CDR1 and CDR2: MDHEN, SYDVKM. The CDR3 extends over 15 amino acids. Trimming cost V 5 bases and J 6 bases; bases outside gene matches: 9. On this clone: Its target is unknown.

This TCR was recovered from a man between 18 and 29 years old in good health. Some clones in this sample may be carry-over from other donors' samples. Sequences were obtained from naive CD4+ T cells from PBMCs. Noted subset: CD45RA+ positively selected. The rearrangement links TRBV28 to TRBJ2-1; 8 bases match TRBD2. CDR3 sequence: CASSPRGGPSNEQFF. In nucleotides, the CDR3 is TGTGCCAGCAGTCCCCGGGGGGGGCCCAGCAATGAGCAGTTCTTC.